The source of this T cell receptor beta chain is a study of T cells in Graves' hyperthyroidism and ophthalmopathy. TCR beta CDR3 region amplification was performed from RNA transcripts. HTBI primers drove first-round RT-PCR of the TCR CDR3. TCRdb recomputed calls from the multiplex PCR reads with MiXCR, one row per CDR3 protein. The sample has hundreds of thousands of distinct CDR3 sequences; roughly 37% are singletons. There are a few counts of this clonotype. Germline lookup yields CDR1 SGHAT and CDR2 FQNNGV. This CDR3 spans 16 amino acids. V was shortened by 3 bases and J by 6 bases, with 17 bases between the two germline ends.

Sequenced sample: blood. The chain carries TRBV11-2 and TRBJ1-4; the D gene is possibly TRBD1 (5 bases). This receptor was identified in a man younger than 35 with Graves' hyperthyroidism. The CDR3, as DNA: TGTGCCAGCAGCTTTGCGACTCAGGGAGGGGATGAAAAACTGTTTTTT. Translation gives CASSFATQGGDEKLFF.